The clone carrying this TCR beta chain was observed at least ten times. These data belong to a study of T cells in Graves' hyperthyroidism and ophthalmopathy. There were TCR beta CDR3 regions amplified from RNA transcripts. The study used the HTBI primer set for a first-round RT-PCR of the TCR CDR3. TCRdb reanalysed the multiplex PCR reads using MiXCR and keeps one entry per CDR3 protein. Of about 400,000 distinct CDR3 sequences listed, 14% to 15% were seen once; the top ten hold approximately 32%. The sequencing sample was made of blood. The source of this sequence is a woman aged 30 to 39 with Graves' hyperthyroidism.

CDR3: CASSLSAGQAKNIQYF. CDR3 bases: TGTGCCAGCAGTTTGTCTGCTGGGCAAGCCAAAAACATTCAGTACTTC. The rearrangement uses TRBV28 and TRBJ2-4, with D hard to call. With 3 bases removed from V and 0 bases from J, the gap between germline ends came to 12 bases. The CDR3 loop spans 16 amino acids. Germline-derived CDR1 and CDR2 are MDHEN and SYDVKM.